This entry lists 14 T cell receptor beta chains sequenced from one sample in a study of T cell responses to AZD1222 COVID-19 vaccine. Produced via immunoSEQ multiplex PCR; TCRdb's table is partial and in-frame only. The top ten clones hold roughly 3.2% of a sample with over 85,000 clones, about 90% of them seen once. This specimen was peripheral blood, taken on day 0 of AZD1222 vaccination. The receptors here all came from an adult in good health.

On this clone itself: The same CDR3 arises from other DNA sequences in this sample as well. The V call is TRBV3-1 (or the pseudogene TRBV3-2), the J call TRBJ1-6; tentatively, D is TRBD1 (6 bases). V gave up 1 base and J gave up 7 bases, with 8 bases separating them. CDR1 LGHDT and CDR2 YNNKEL come from the germline V gene (reference sequence). The CDR3 consists of 14 residues. CDR3 nucleotide sequence: TGTGCCAGCAGCCAAGGGACAGTGAATTCACCCCTCCACTTT. Protein: CASSQGTVNSPLHF.

This clone was observed once. The V call is TRBV28, the J call TRBJ1-1; TRBD1 is a possible D gene (5 bases). V lost 5 bases, J lost 6 bases, and 13 bases lay in between. The CDR3 sequence is 13 residues long. CDR1 is MDHEN, CDR2 SYDVKM, per germline. The DNA of the CDR3 is TGTGCCAGCAGTACGGGGGATGTGGCTGAAGCTTTCTTT. Translated, it gives CASSTGDVAEAFF.

The chain recombines TRBV12-5 with TRBJ2-1; 8 bases line up with TRBD2. In germline, CDR1 is LGHNT, CDR2 FRNRAP. This CDR3 region has 16 residues. V dropped 6 bases and J dropped 4; count of bases not matched to a gene: 11. The CDR3 nucleotides are TGTGCTAGTGGCTCTACTAGCGGTCCACCTTACAATGAGCAGTTCTTC. It translates to CASGSTSGPPYNEQFF.

V is TRBV28 and J is TRBJ2-7; D possibly corresponds to TRBD1 (7 bases). Germline CDR1 reads MDHEN; CDR2 reads SYDVKM. Between the trimmed V and J ends, which lost 7 bases and 2 bases, there was a span of 15 bases. The CDR3 is 14 residues long. The CDR3 spells CASKGGQLTYEQYF. In nucleotides, the CDR3 is TGTGCCAGCAAGGGGGGACAGCTGACCTACGAGCAGTACTTC.

The J gene is TRBJ1-1, the V gene TRBV7-3, with no clear D. Between the trimmed V and J ends, which lost 0 bases and 1 base, there was a span of 3 bases. The CDR3 has 13 amino acids. The germline V gene has CDR1 SGHTA and CDR2 FQGTGA. The CDR3 is CASSLTTNTEAFF. For the CDR3, the DNA is TGTGCCAGCAGCTTAACGACGAACACTGAAGCTTTCTTT. Filled out from reference TRBV7-3 and TRBJ1-1, the complete variable domain reads GAGVSQTPSNKVTEKGKYVELRCDPISGHTALYWYRQSLGQGPEFLIYFQGTGAADDSGLPNDRFFAVRPEGSVSTLKIQRTERGDSAVYLCASSLTTNTEAFFGQGTRLTVV.

This chain uses TRBV11-3 with TRBJ2-5, with no clear D. The CDR3 has 13 amino acids. Between the trimmed V and J ends, which lost 5 bases and 4 bases, there was a span of 11 bases. Germline CDR1 SGHNT, CDR2 YENEEA. The CDR3 region has the DNA TGTGCCAGCAGCCCAGATGCAGGAGAGACCCAGTACTTC. Translation: CASSPDAGETQYF.

The V and J genes are TRBV25-1 and TRBJ1-1; D is undetermined. The CDR3 is made up of 13 amino acids. V lost 10 bases and J lost 0, with 12 bases in between. The germline V gene encodes CDR1 MGHDK and CDR2 SYGVNS. The CDR3 loop reads CATQGAMNTEAFF. Written as DNA, the CDR3 is TGTGCCACCCAAGGCGCCATGAACACTGAAGCTTTCTTT.

This rearrangement joins TRBV29-1 to TRBJ2-5; TRBD1 is a possible D gene (6 bases). The V gene's germline CDR1 is SQVTM and CDR2 ANQGSEA. With 3 bases removed from V and 6 bases from J, the gap between germline ends came to 11 bases. CDR3 length equals 12 residues. CDR3 in DNA: TGCAGCGTTGACGGACAGAGGCAGACCCAGTACTTC. It translates to CSVDGQRQTQYF.

This clone appeared a single time. The chain links TRBV7-8 to TRBJ2-3; D not resolved. The CDR3 has 14 amino acids. The germline V gene has CDR1 SGHVS and CDR2 FQNEAQ. V lost 1 base, J lost 3 bases, and 8 bases lay in between. The CDR3 region is CASSLEVRTDTQYF. The CDR3 nucleotides read TGTGCCAGCAGCTTAGAGGTTAGAACAGATACGCAGTATTTT.

The DNA for the CDR3 is TGTGCCAGTAGTTGGACCGGGAATCAGCCCCAGCATTTT. Translated: CASSWTGNQPQHF. The chain has TRBV19 and TRBJ1-5; D remains unclear. Germline loops: CDR1 LNHDA, CDR2 SQIVND (reference sequence). Trimming stripped 5 bases from V and 4 bases from J, with 9 bases between. The CDR3 is 13 residues long.

The J gene is TRBJ1-5, the V gene TRBV28; D is uncertain. V lost 2 bases, J lost 0 bases, and 8 bases lay in between. The CDR3 totals 15 residues. Per germline, CDR1 MDHEN and CDR2 SYDVKM. Here the CDR3 reads CASSLGQNSNQPQHF. The CDR3 nucleotides are TGTGCCAGCAGTTTAGGGCAGAATAGCAATCAGCCCCAGCATTTT.

This rearrangement joins TRBV6-1 to TRBJ2-1; D is ambiguous. This CDR3 contains 19 residues. The V gene lost 2 bases and the J gene lost 0 bases, with 20 bases spanning the gap. Germline CDR1 and CDR2: MNHNS and SASEGT. In nucleotides, the CDR3 is TGTGCCAGCAGTGAAAGGACCCCCCCGGCGGTGAGCTCCTACAATGAGCAGTTCTTC. This translates into CASSERTPPAVSSYNEQFF.

The rearrangement uses TRBV19 and TRBJ1-6; D possibly corresponds to TRBD1 (5 bases). The CDR3 covers 13 residues. The V and J ends lost 7 bases and 9 bases respectively, with 13 bases between them. CDR1 LNHDA and CDR2 SQIVND come from the germline V gene (reference sequence). CDR3 protein: CASTVRQGSPLHF. CDR3 sequence (DNA): TGTGCCAGTACCGTGCGCCAGGGTTCACCCCTCCACTTT.

V is TRBV19 and J is TRBJ2-3; D remains ambiguous. V lost 7 bases to trimming and J lost 5 bases, with 7 bases between them. Germline V gives CDR1 LNHDA, CDR2 SQIVND (reference sequence). The CDR3 has 11 residues. The CDR3 protein is CASTYRDTQYF. The DNA for the CDR3 is TGTGCCAGTACCTACAGAGATACGCAGTATTTT.